This TCR beta chain was recovered during a study of blood T cell repertoires in COVID-19. Study information: Acute-phase and convalescent COVID-19 samples originated in the United States, Italy and Spain. Nucleic acid was either cDNA or gDNA, and it came from T cells, B-cell-depleted T cells, or PBMCs.

Per the original methods: Amplified reference gene primers provided the basis for estimating nucleated cell counts. Profiled with immunoSEQ multiplex PCR; TCRdb holds only in-frame clones, not every one. V and J calls and clone size are given by that table; D and trimming were obtained from the DNA. Here the sample spans roughly 24,000 clones, approximately 77% being singletons. Germline loops: CDR1 SQVTM, CDR2 ANQGSEA. This CDR3 comprises 12 residues. Between the trimmed V and J ends, which lost 6 bases and 7 bases, there was a span of 10 bases. V gene TRBV29-1 combines with J gene TRBJ1-6; D is unclear. The sample taken for sequencing was peripheral blood. The sequence was obtained from a human donor in a cohort sampled during active COVID-19. In nucleotides, the CDR3 is TGCAGCGTGCAGGAAAAGAATTCACCCCTCCACTTT. This codes for CSVQEKNSPLHF.